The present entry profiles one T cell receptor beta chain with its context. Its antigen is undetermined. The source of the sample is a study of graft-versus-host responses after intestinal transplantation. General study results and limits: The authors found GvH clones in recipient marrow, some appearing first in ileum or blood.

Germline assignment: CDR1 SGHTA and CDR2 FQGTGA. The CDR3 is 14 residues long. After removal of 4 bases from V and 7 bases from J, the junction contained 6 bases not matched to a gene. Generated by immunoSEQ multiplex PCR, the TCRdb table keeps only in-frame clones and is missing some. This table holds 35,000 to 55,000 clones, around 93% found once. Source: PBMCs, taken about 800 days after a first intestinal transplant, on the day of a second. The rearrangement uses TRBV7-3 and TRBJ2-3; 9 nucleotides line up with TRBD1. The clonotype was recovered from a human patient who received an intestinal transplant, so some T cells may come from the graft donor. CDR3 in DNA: TGTGCCAGCAGCTCAGACAGGGGGAGGAATACGCAGTATTTT. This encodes CASSSDRGRNTQYF.